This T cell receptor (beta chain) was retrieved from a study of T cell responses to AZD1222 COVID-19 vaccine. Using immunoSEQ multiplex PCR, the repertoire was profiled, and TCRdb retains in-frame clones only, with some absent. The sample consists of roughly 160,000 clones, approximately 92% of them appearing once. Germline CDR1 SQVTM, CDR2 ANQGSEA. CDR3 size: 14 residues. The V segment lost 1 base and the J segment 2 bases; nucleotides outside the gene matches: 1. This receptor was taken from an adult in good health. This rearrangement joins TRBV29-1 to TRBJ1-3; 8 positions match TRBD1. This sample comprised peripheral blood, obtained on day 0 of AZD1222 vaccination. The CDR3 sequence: CSVEARGPGNTIYF. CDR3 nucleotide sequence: TGCAGCGTTGAAGCCAGGGGGCCTGGAAACACCATATATTTT.